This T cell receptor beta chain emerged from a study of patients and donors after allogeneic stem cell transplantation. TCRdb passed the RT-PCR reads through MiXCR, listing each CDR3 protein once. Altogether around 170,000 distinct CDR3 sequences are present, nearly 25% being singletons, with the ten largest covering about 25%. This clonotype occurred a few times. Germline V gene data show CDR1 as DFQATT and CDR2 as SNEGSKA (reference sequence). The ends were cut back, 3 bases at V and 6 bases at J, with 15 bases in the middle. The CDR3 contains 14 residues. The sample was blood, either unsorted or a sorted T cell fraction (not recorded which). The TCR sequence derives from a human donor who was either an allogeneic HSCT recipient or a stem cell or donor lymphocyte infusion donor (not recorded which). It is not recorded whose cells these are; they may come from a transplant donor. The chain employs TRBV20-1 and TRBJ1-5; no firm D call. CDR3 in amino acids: CSASPYSIFQPQHF. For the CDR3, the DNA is TGCAGTGCTAGTCCCTACAGCATTTTTCAGCCCCAGCATTTT.